This TCR beta chain is from a study of siplizumab effects on memory and regulatory T cells. The CDR3 is 13 amino acids. Deletions cut 5 bases from V and 1 base from J, with 9 bases between. CDR1 SGHTA and CDR2 FQGNSA come from the germline V gene. Study observations and caveats: Mappable alloreactive CD4+ clones were on average around 66% Treg-derived with siplizumab, 25% to 30% in controls. Naive T cells appeared more varied than memory cells and looked like key alloresponse contributors. There was no confirmation of the suppressive function of proliferating Tregs from siplizumab cultures. Under siplizumab, alloreactive sequences traced to unstimulated CD4+ memory cells were significantly reduced.

As regards this clone: Its antigen remains unidentified.

Assay: immunoSEQ multiplex PCR; the TCRdb copy retains only in-frame clones and omits some. The profile covers tens of thousands of clones, with approximately 96% appearing a single time and roughly 0.1% taken by the ten largest. The sequencing input was naive CD8+ T cells sorted from blood. The receptor comes from a human donor in good health. The rearrangement uses TRBV7-2 and TRBJ2-7; D not resolved. The CDR3 is CASSLSFSYEQYF. The CDR3 nucleotides read TGTGCCAGCAGCCTATCGTTTTCCTACGAGCAGTACTTC.